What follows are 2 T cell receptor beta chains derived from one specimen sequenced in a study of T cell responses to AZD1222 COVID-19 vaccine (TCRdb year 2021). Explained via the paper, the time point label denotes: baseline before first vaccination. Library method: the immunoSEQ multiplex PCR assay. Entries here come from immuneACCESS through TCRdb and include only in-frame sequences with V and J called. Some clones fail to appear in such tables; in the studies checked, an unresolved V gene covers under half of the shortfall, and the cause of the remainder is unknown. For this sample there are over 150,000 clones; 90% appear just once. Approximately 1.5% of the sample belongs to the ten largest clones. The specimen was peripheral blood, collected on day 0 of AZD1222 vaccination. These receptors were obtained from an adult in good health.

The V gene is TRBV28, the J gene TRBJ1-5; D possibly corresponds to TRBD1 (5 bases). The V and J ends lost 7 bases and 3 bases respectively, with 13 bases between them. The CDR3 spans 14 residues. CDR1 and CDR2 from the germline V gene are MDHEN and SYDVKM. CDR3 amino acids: CASTFTGNNQPQHF. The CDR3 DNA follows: TGTGCCAGCACCTTCACAGGCAACAATCAGCCCCAGCATTTT.

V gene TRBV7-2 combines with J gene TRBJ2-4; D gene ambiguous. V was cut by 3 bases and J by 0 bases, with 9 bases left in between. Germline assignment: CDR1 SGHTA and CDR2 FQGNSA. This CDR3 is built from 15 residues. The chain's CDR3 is CASSFERLAKNIQYF. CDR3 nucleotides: TGTGCCAGCAGCTTCGAGAGATTAGCCAAAAACATTCAGTACTTC. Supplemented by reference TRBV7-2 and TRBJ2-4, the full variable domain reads GAGVSQSPSNKVTEKGKDVELRCDPISGHTALYWYRQSLGQGLEFLIYFQGNSAPDKSGLPSDRFSAERTGGSVSTLTIQRTQQEDSAVYLCASSFERLAKNIQYFGAGTRLSVL.